One and the same sample provided the 9 T cell receptor beta chains below, sequenced in a study of CD8+ T cells in alopecia areata. Sequencing templates came from extracted RNA that was reverse transcribed into cDNA. Method: immunoSEQ multiplex PCR; TCRdb's copy keeps in-frame clones and lacks some. Altogether around 97,000 clones are present, about 60% being singletons, with the ten largest covering 8% to 10%. The sample was CD4+ T cells sorted from blood. These receptors all come from a human donor in good health.

This rearrangement joins TRBV18 to TRBJ2-5; no clear D gene. Germline lookup yields CDR1 KGHSH and CDR2 LQKENI. The CDR3 is 14 residues long. The V and J ends lost 6 bases and 3 bases respectively, with 14 bases between them. The chain's CDR3 is CASSYREAEETQYF. DNA of the CDR3: TGTGCCAGCTCCTATCGAGAGGCAGAAGAGACCCAGTACTTC.

The genes are TRBV25-1 and TRBJ1-1, with TRBD1 as a possible D gene (6 bases). CDR1 MGHDK and CDR2 SYGVNS come from the germline V gene. The CDR3 covers 15 residues. Trimming removed 4 bases from V and 1 base from J, with 13 bases in between. DNA for the CDR3: TGTGCCAGCAGTGGGCCACAGGGTGCGAACACTGAAGCTTTCTTT. Its translation is CASSGPQGANTEAFF.

The chain carries TRBV27 and TRBJ2-1, with D perhaps matching TRBD1 (6 bases). Trimming took off 7 bases at V and 2 bases at J, with 12 bases between the two ends. Germline-derived CDR1 and CDR2 are MNHEY and SMNVEV (reference sequence). The CDR3 has 14 amino acids. CDR3 region: CASTDSGAYNEQFF. Written as DNA, the CDR3 is TGTGCCAGCACCGACTCAGGGGCCTACAATGAGCAGTTCTTC.

This clone was observed a single time. The chain carries TRBV9 and TRBJ1-2, with TRBD1 as a possible D gene (5 bases). V lost 3 bases to trimming and J lost 6 bases, with 18 bases between them. This CDR3 has 15 amino acids. CDR1 and CDR2 (germline): SGDLS, YYNGEE. The CDR3 loop reads CASSAQTAGLDGYTF. As DNA, the CDR3 is TGTGCCAGCAGCGCTCAGACGGCAGGGCTCGATGGCTACACCTTC.

The chain employs TRBV7-9 and TRBJ1-1; D not resolved. The V gene lost 2 bases and the J gene lost 1 base, with 11 bases spanning the gap. Germline CDR1 reads SEHNR; CDR2 reads FQNEAQ (reference sequence). This CDR3 contains 15 residues. The CDR3 coding sequence is TGTGCCAGCAGCTTAAGTCCCACCCCGAACACTGAAGCTTTCTTT. It translates to CASSLSPTPNTEAFF.

On this clone itself: The sample has other DNA sequences that encode this CDR3 too. This chain links TRBV30 with TRBJ1-5, with TRBD1 identical over 10 bases. Per the germline V gene, CDR1 is GTSNPN and CDR2 is SVGIG (reference sequence). J gave up 7 bases and V 3 bases, and 3 bases lay outside the gene matches. The CDR3 is 13 amino acids. The CDR3: CAWRGQGGQPQHF. The DNA for the CDR3 is TGTGCCTGGAGAGGACAGGGGGGCCAGCCCCAGCATTTT.

V is TRBV30 and J is TRBJ1-1; D remains unclear. This CDR3 comprises 13 residues. Germline V lookup: CDR1 GTSNPN, CDR2 SVGIG (reference sequence). Between the trimmed V and J ends, which lost 8 bases and 1 base, there was a span of 14 bases. In DNA form, the CDR3 reads TGTGCCCGGCGGACGGCCGGGAACACTGAAGCTTTCTTT. Protein: CARRTAGNTEAFF.

The chain carries TRBV7-9 and TRBJ2-7; 7 bases map to TRBD1. The CDR3 consists of 12 residues. Germline values: CDR1 SEHNR, CDR2 FQNEAQ (reference sequence). Germline trimming cut 5 bases from V and 5 bases from J; bases unmatched to any gene: 3. The CDR3 DNA reads as TGTGCCAGCAGCCACACAGGGGACGAGCAGTACTTC. Translated: CASSHTGDEQYF.

Only a few counts were recorded for this clone. Within the sample, other DNA sequences also encode this same CDR3. The J gene is TRBJ2-3, the V gene TRBV18, with D unclear. The V end lost 2 bases, the J end lost 0 bases, and 0 bases lay between the germline ends. Germline V lookup: CDR1 KGHSH, CDR2 LQKENI. This CDR3 contains 12 residues. The chain's CDR3 is CASSPSTDTQYF. The CDR3, as DNA: TGTGCCAGCTCACCAAGCACAGATACGCAGTATTTT.